Each of the 21 T cell receptor beta chains below was sequenced from the same sample in a study of cytomegalovirus exposure and HLA in healthy donors. 13 Jbeta primers and 60 Vbeta primers were used for the PCR. Method: immunoSEQ multiplex PCR; TCRdb's copy keeps in-frame clones and lacks some. The sample carries tens of thousands of clones, about 78% recorded once. Sequencing used PBMCs. The origin of the receptors is a male donor in good health and CMV-seronegative.

The V and J genes are TRBV5-1 and TRBJ2-5, with TRBD1 identical over 10 bases. The junction had 9 bases not matched to a gene; V was cut back by 5 bases and J by 5 bases. The CDR3 extends over 15 amino acids. Looked up from germline, CDR1 is SGHRS and CDR2 is YFSETQ. Written as DNA, the CDR3 is TGCGCCAGCAGTCAGCAGACAGGGGGCTATGAGACCCAGTACTTC. Amino acid sequence: CASSQQTGGYETQYF.

The V call is TRBV29-1, the J call TRBJ2-2; TRBD2 aligns across 11 bases. Germline V gene data show CDR1 as SQVTM and CDR2 as ANQGSEA. V lost 7 bases, J lost 0 bases, and 16 bases stayed unmatched. The CDR3 consists of 19 residues. CDR3 coding DNA: TGCAGCGCCGACCGACAGGGACTAGCGGACTATGCGAACACCGGGGAGCTGTTTTTT. It is translated as CSADRQGLADYANTGELFF.

This chain connects TRBV19 to TRBJ2-1; the D gene is possibly TRBD1 (5 bases). The V gene lost 3 bases and the J gene lost 0 bases, with 12 bases spanning the gap. This CDR3 comprises 16 residues. Germline CDR1 reads LNHDA; CDR2 reads SQIVND (reference sequence). This CDR3 reads CASSMGRTGSYNEQFF. The CDR3 coding sequence is TGTGCCAGTAGTATGGGGCGGACCGGCTCCTACAATGAGCAGTTCTTC.

V usage is TRBV27 and J usage is TRBJ2-1, with D maybe TRBD1 (5 bases). The CDR3 has 13 residues. Trimming removed 2 bases from V and 6 bases from J, with 8 bases in between. The germline gives CDR1 MNHEY, CDR2 SMNVEV (reference sequence). CDR3 bases: TGTGCCAGCAGTTTAAGGGGCCTCAATGAGCAGTTCTTC. It yields the protein CASSLRGLNEQFF.

The chain has TRBV10-3 and TRBJ2-6; D gene uncertain. Trimming took off 1 base at V and 0 bases at J, with 4 bases between the two ends. The CDR3 spans 15 residues. Germline lookup yields CDR1 ENHRY and CDR2 SYGVKD. CDR3 bases: TGTGCCATCAGTGAGTTTAGCTCTGGGGCCAACGTCCTGACTTTC. Translated, it gives CAISEFSSGANVLTF.

The CDR3 here is CASSFEGARSHEQYF. The CDR3 region has the DNA TGTGCCAGCAGCTTCGAGGGGGCGAGATCACACGAGCAGTACTTC. This chain links TRBV7-9 with TRBJ2-7; TRBD1 agrees at 7 bases. This CDR3 comprises 15 residues. Trimming removed 3 bases from V and 5 bases from J; junction bases left unmatched: 10. Germline CDR1 and CDR2: SEHNR and FQNEAQ (reference sequence).

The sample holds one count of this clone. DNA of the CDR3: TGTGCCAGCAGTTCACTAGCGGGGGGGCTAGATACGCAGTATTTT. Translating it yields CASSSLAGGLDTQYF. This sequence joins TRBV6-1 and TRBJ2-3; 13 positions agree with TRBD2. V gave up 5 bases and J gave up 5 bases; unmatched junction bases: 4. The CDR3 covers 15 residues. CDR1 and CDR2 from the germline V gene are MNHNS and SASEGT.

There are a few counts of this clone. The J gene is TRBJ1-2, the V gene TRBV28; TRBD1 might be the D (6 bases). The ends were cut back, 2 bases at V and 10 bases at J, with 17 bases in the middle. The CDR3 runs to 14 residues. CDR1 and CDR2 (germline): MDHEN, SYDVKM. This CDR3 is CASSLGRGAHDYTF. The CDR3 DNA is TGTGCCAGCAGTTTAGGCAGGGGTGCACATGACTACACCTTC.

This clone was seen more than once but under ten times. CDR3 bases: TGCGCCAGCAGCCAGCCAGGACAGGGGATCTACGAGCAGTACTTC. Its translation is CASSQPGQGIYEQYF. The chain carries TRBV4-1 and TRBJ2-7; 9 bases are a match to TRBD1. The germline V gene has CDR1 MGHRA and CDR2 YSYEKL. Trimming at V came to 3 bases and at J to 3 bases, leaving 6 bases not matched to a gene. The length of the CDR3 is 15 residues.

CDR3 sequence: CAISEVRGGNQPQHF. The CDR3 region has the DNA TGTGCCATCAGTGAGGTCAGGGGTGGCAATCAGCCCCAGCATTTT. The chain uses TRBV10-3 and TRBJ1-5; TRBD1 might be the D (6 bases). The CDR3 spans 15 residues. The germline V gene has CDR1 ENHRY and CDR2 SYGVKD. V lost 2 bases and J 2 bases, leaving 10 bases between the germline ends.

This clone was recorded once. The chain is built from TRBV14 and TRBJ2-2; TRBD1 agrees at 10 bases. Trimming took 4 bases from V and 7 from J; bases not matched to a gene: 3. The CDR3 loop spans 14 amino acids. Germline V gene data show CDR1 as SGHDN and CDR2 as FVKESK. This chain's CDR3 is CASSPGQGNGELFF. CDR3 DNA sequence: TGTGCCAGCAGCCCGGGACAGGGGAACGGGGAGCTGTTTTTT.

This chain connects TRBV4-3 to TRBJ1-1, with D perhaps matching TRBD1 (5 bases). This CDR3 region has 16 residues. Looked up from germline, CDR1 is LGHNA and CDR2 is YSLEER. V was pared by 0 bases and J by 0 bases, with 11 bases between. The CDR3 DNA reads as TGCGCCAGCAGCCAAGAATCGCAGGGTGTGAACACTGAAGCTTTCTTT. Its translation: CASSQESQGVNTEAFF.

This rearrangement joins TRBV7-2 to TRBJ2-1, with D possibly being TRBD1 (6 bases). V shed 4 bases and J shed 6 bases, with 13 bases lying between them. The CDR3 spans 14 residues. The germline gives CDR1 SGHTA, CDR2 FQGNSA. Written as DNA, the CDR3 is TGTGCCAGCAGCTCAAGGACAGCCCCCAATGAGCAGTTCTTC. Translating gives CASSSRTAPNEQFF.

The chain recombines TRBV7-3 with TRBJ2-4, with 14 bases fitting TRBD2. The length of the CDR3 is 16 residues. Trimming at V came to 5 bases and at J to 7 bases, leaving 7 bases not matched to a gene. Germline CDR1 SGHTA, CDR2 FQGTGA. For the CDR3, the DNA is TGTGCCAGCAGCCCCGGACTAGCGGGAGGAGGGAACATTCAGTACTTC. Its translation: CASSPGLAGGGNIQYF.

V and J are TRBV4-3 and TRBJ2-7; 7 bases match TRBD1. The junction had 8 bases not matched to a gene; V was cut back by 3 bases and J by 0 bases. The germline gives CDR1 LGHNA, CDR2 YSLEER. This CDR3 comprises 16 residues. The CDR3 nucleotides read TGCGCCAGCAGCCACACCGGGACAGCCAGCTCCTACGAGCAGTACTTC. Translation gives CASSHTGTASSYEQYF.

V usage is TRBV15 and J usage is TRBJ2-7; TRBD2 aligns across 8 bases. The V segment lost 2 bases and the J segment 2 bases; nucleotides outside the gene matches: 2. The CDR3 runs 14 residues. Germline loops: CDR1 LNHNV, CDR2 YYDKDF (reference sequence). CDR3 amino acids: CATSRNSGTYEQYF. CDR3 nucleotide sequence: TGTGCCACCAGCAGAAATAGCGGGACCTACGAGCAGTACTTC. Variable domain in full (rest from reference TRBV15 and TRBJ2-7): DAMVIQNPRYQVTQFGKPVTLSCSQTLNHNVMYWYQQKSSQAPKLLFHYYDKDFNNEADTPDNFQSRRPNTSFCFLDIRSPGLGDTAMYLCATSRNSGTYEQYFGPGTRLTVT.

This clone was detected only once. J is TRBJ2-3 and V is TRBV11-3, with 8 bases that match TRBD2. The CDR3 has 14 amino acids. J lost 3 bases, V lost 5 bases, and 4 bases had no gene match. Germline values: CDR1 SGHNT, CDR2 YENEEA. This CDR3 reads CASSLGTRTDTQYF. Here the CDR3 DNA reads TGTGCCAGCAGCCTCGGGACTAGGACAGATACGCAGTATTTT.

This chain links TRBV10-1 with TRBJ2-1, with 11 bases matching TRBD2. The CDR3 sequence is 15 residues long. Germline V CDR1 and CDR2: WNHNN, SYGVQD (reference sequence). V shed 4 bases, J shed 4 bases, and the junction held 3 bases outside the gene matches. In nucleotides, the CDR3 is TGCGCCAGCAGTGCCGGGACTAGCGGATACAATGAGCAGTTCTTC. This gives the protein CASSAGTSGYNEQFF.

The chain has TRBV9 and TRBJ2-3; 7 bases line up with TRBD2. V trimming: 2 bases; J trimming: 2 bases; junction bases outside the gene matches: 5. This CDR3 region has 15 residues. In germline, CDR1 is SGDLS, CDR2 YYNGEE. The CDR3 bases are TGTGCCAGCAGCGTTGGGACTACCCACACAGATACGCAGTATTTT. This sequence encodes CASSVGTTHTDTQYF.

V usage is TRBV4-2 and J usage is TRBJ2-1; 11 bases fit TRBD2. Losses at the gene ends were 5 bases for V and 7 bases for J; bases not matched to a gene: 16. The CDR3 is 18 residues long. CDR1 LGHNA and CDR2 YNFKEQ come from the germline V gene. The CDR3 spells CASSSQISSGGSGNEQFF. The CDR3 DNA reads TGTGCCAGCAGCTCGCAGATCTCTAGCGGGGGGTCGGGTAATGAGCAGTTCTTC.

The chain joins TRBV5-1 to TRBJ2-5, with TRBD1 matching 10 bases. TRBJ2-7 matches the DNA end more closely, so the J call is doubtful. This CDR3 region has 14 residues. The germline V gene has CDR1 SGHRS and CDR2 YFSETQ. The CDR3 DNA reads TGCGCCAGCAGCAGCGGACAGGGGGCCTACGAGCAGTACTTC. It specifies CASSSGQGAYEQYF.